This TCR beta chain was sequenced during a study of blood T cell repertoires in COVID-19. Overall study context: Some COVID-19 samples were acute and others convalescent; all came from the United States, Italy and Spain. The analysed material was cDNA or gDNA that came from T cells, B-cell-depleted T cells, or PBMCs.

The CDR3 runs 14 residues. The trim removed 4 bases at V and 5 bases at J, leaving 7 bases unmatched. Germline V gene sequence: CDR1 SGHRS, CDR2 YFSETQ. In the study's own analysis: Researchers report that nucleated cell counts were estimated from reference gene primer amplification. Produced via immunoSEQ multiplex PCR; TCRdb's table is partial and in-frame only. V and J calls and clone size are those listed in that table; D and trimming were worked out from the DNA. The data hold 25,000 to 30,000 clones, with roughly four fifths observed a single time. The rearrangement links TRBV5-1 to TRBJ1-2, with 8 bases matching TRBD1. This sequence was found in a human donor in a cohort sampled during active COVID-19. Sequencing was performed on peripheral blood. Here the CDR3 DNA reads TGCGCCAGCAGCGCAACGACAGGGGTATATGGCTACACCTTC. Its translation is CASSATTGVYGYTF.